A selection of T cell receptor beta chains follows, all from one sample in a study of cytomegalovirus exposure and HLA in healthy donors. Here immunoSEQ multiplex PCR was the method, and the copy in TCRdb shows in-frame clones only, minus some. In the table there are approximately 170,000 clones, over 70% of which are singletons. The source material was PBMCs. The source is a boy between 2 and 10 years old in good health and CMV-seronegative. Each CDR3 is given with its conserved first and last residue. The D gene is left open where the match is weak. A row's size may be missing; if present it is once, few, many or a size class.

CDR3 protein	CDR3 DNA	clone size	J gene	D gene	V gene
CASSATTGADTGELFF	TGTGCCAGCAGCGCCACCACAGGGGCGGATACCGGGGAGCTGTTTTTT	.	TRBJ2-2	TRBD1	TRBV9
CASSWTGSDNSPLHF	TGTGCCAGCAGCTGGACAGGGTCGGATAATTCACCCCTCCACTTT	.	TRBJ1-6	TRBD1	TRBV5-4
CASSQGQGEEKLFF	TGCGCCAGCAGCCAAGGACAGGGAGAAGAAAAACTGTTTTTT	.	TRBJ1-4	TRBD1	TRBV4-3
CASSLGEGGRAFF	TGTGCCAGCAGCTTAGGTGAGGGGGGGAGAGCTTTCTTT	.	TRBJ1-1	.	TRBV7-6
CASSIARGSQPQHF	TGTGCCAGTAGTATAGCAAGGGGCAGTCAGCCCCAGCATTTT	.	TRBJ1-5	.	TRBV19
CSATGGRTGELFF	TGCAGCGCCACCGGGGGGCGGACCGGGGAGCTGTTTTTT	.	TRBJ2-2	.	TRBV29-1
CASSRLAGEPEQFF	TGTGCCAGCAGTAGACTAGCGGGAGAACCCGAGCAGTTCTTC	once	TRBJ2-1	TRBD2	TRBV6-5
CASGVETATDTQYF	TGCGCCAGCGGGGTTGAGACAGCCACAGATACGCAGTATTTT	.	TRBJ2-3	.	TRBV5-1
CASSATGVEFGPEAFF	TGTGCCAGCAGTGCTACAGGGGTGGAGTTCGGGCCTGAAGCTTTCTTT	.	TRBJ1-1	TRBD1	TRBV2
CSVSEVAGGETQYF	TGCAGCGTTAGTGAAGTGGCGGGGGGGGAGACCCAGTACTTC	.	TRBJ2-5	TRBD2	TRBV29-1
CASSLSGTSGSGELFF	TGTGCCAGCAGTTTATCCGGGACTAGCGGCTCCGGGGAGCTGTTTTTT	.	TRBJ2-2	TRBD2	TRBV27
CASTAGGGSNQPQHF	TGTGCCAGCACGGCGGGGGGAGGGAGCAATCAGCCCCAGCATTTT	.	TRBJ1-5	.	TRBV6-6
CASSPPGQGANYGYTF	TGTGCCAGCTCACCACCAGGACAGGGCGCTAACTATGGCTACACCTTC	.	TRBJ1-2	TRBD1	TRBV18
CASRDPKEGETQYF	TGTGCCAGCCGGGACCCCAAGGAGGGTGAGACCCAGTACTTC	.	TRBJ2-5	.	TRBV25-1
CSLRTDYGYTF	TGCAGCCTACGGACAGACTATGGCTACACCTTC	.	TRBJ1-2	.	TRBV29-1
CASSQTGTSGDTQYF	TGCGCCAGCAGCCAGACCGGGACTAGTGGGGATACGCAGTATTTT	few	TRBJ2-3	TRBD2	TRBV4-3
CASSPRTGLILTRDTIYF	TGTGCCAGCAGCCCGAGGACAGGCCTAATCCTCACGAGGGACACCATATATTTT	.	TRBJ1-3	TRBD1	TRBV7-2
CASSPDRGTEAFF	TGTGCCAGCAGTCCTGACAGGGGCACTGAAGCTTTCTTT	few	TRBJ1-1	TRBD1	TRBV6-5
CASSSGATNEKLFF	TGTGCCAGCAGTTCAGGGGCAACTAATGAAAAACTGTTTTTT	.	TRBJ1-4	.	TRBV9
CASRGGHTSSYEQYF	TGTGCCAGCAGGGGAGGACATACAAGCTCCTACGAGCAGTACTTC	.	TRBJ2-7	.	TRBV6-6
CASSVRERYNEQFF	TGTGCCAGCAGCGTACGGGAGCGGTACAATGAGCAGTTCTTC	.	TRBJ2-1	.	TRBV9
CASSQEISGSYNEQFF	TGCGCCAGCAGCCAAGAAATTTCCGGGAGCTACAATGAGCAGTTCTTC	.	TRBJ2-1	.	TRBV4-3
CASSYHRGTYGYTF	TGTGCCAGCAGTTACCACAGGGGGACCTATGGCTACACCTTC	.	TRBJ1-2	TRBD1	TRBV6-5
CATSRDRAKMVDEQFF	TGTGCCACCAGCAGAGACAGGGCTAAAATGGTGGATGAGCAGTTCTTC	.	TRBJ2-1	.	TRBV15
CSVGGQGNYGYTF	TGCAGCGTTGGTGGACAGGGGAACTATGGCTACACCTTC	.	TRBJ1-2	TRBD1	TRBV29-1
CASSQTGPSYGYTF	TGCGCCAGCAGCCAGACAGGGCCGTCCTATGGCTACACCTTC	.	TRBJ1-2	TRBD1	TRBV10-1
CASKENRGLGGYTF	TGTGCCAGCAAGGAGAACAGGGGGCTTGGGGGCTACACCTTC	.	TRBJ1-2	TRBD1	TRBV6-5
CASSQILAGVNTGELFF	TGCGCCAGCAGCCAGATACTAGCGGGAGTAAACACCGGGGAGCTGTTTTTT	.	TRBJ2-2	TRBD2	TRBV4-1
CASSLQGSTDTQYF	TGTGCCAGCAGCTTGCAGGGGAGCACAGATACGCAGTATTTT	.	TRBJ2-3	.	TRBV5-8